The rows below give T cell receptor beta chains drawn from one sample of a study of CD8 T cells in ankylosing spondylitis. TCRdb itself ran the 5' RACE reads through MiXCR, one entry per CDR3 protein. Of approximately 100,000 distinct CDR3 sequences in the sample, about 25% were seen once. Sequences were obtained from synovial fluid, either unsorted or a sorted T cell fraction (not recorded which). Source of these receptors: a male donor with ankylosing spondylitis. Each CDR3 is given with its conserved first and last residue. Each record gives: V gene, D gene, clone size, CDR3 length, J gene, CDR3 DNA, CDR3 protein. D genes are given only for firm matches. Only some rows state a clone size, as once, few, many or a class for expanded clones.

v_gene: TRBV29-1; d_gene: -; abundance: -; len: 13; j_gene: TRBJ2-5; CDR3nt: TGCAGCGTTGCGGGCCACTACCAAGAGACCCAGTACTTC; CDR3aa: CSVAGHYQETQYF
v_gene: TRBV11-3; d_gene: -; abundance: -; len: 17; j_gene: TRBJ2-3; CDR3nt: TGTGCCAGCAGCCCCAGGATTCGCAGGGGGGAGGAGGATACGCAGTATTTT; CDR3aa: CASSPRIRRGEEDTQYF
v_gene: TRBV12-3/TRBV12-4; d_gene: TRBD1; abundance: -; len: 16; j_gene: TRBJ2-2; CDR3nt: TGTGCCAGCAGCCCAGGGACAGGTTTCGGCACCGGGGAGCTGTTTTTT; CDR3aa: CASSPGTGFGTGELFF
v_gene: TRBV9; d_gene: TRBD1; abundance: -; len: 13; j_gene: TRBJ1-2; CDR3nt: TGTGCCAGCAGCGTGGGACAGCGCTATGGCTACACCTTC; CDR3aa: CASSVGQRYGYTF
v_gene: TRBV3-1; d_gene: TRBD1; abundance: -; len: 17; j_gene: TRBJ1-2; CDR3nt: TGTGCCAGCAGCCCCCAGGGACAGGGATGGGCAGACTATGGCTACACCTTC; CDR3aa: CASSPQGQGWADYGYTF
v_gene: TRBV10-3; d_gene: -; abundance: -; len: 14; j_gene: TRBJ2-1; CDR3nt: TGTGCCATCGGAATGACAGCAAACTACAATGAGCGTTTCTTC; CDR3aa: CAIGMTANYNERFF
v_gene: TRBV20-1; d_gene: -; abundance: -; len: 15; j_gene: TRBJ2-3; CDR3nt: TGCAGTGCTTCTCTCTCCAGCGCCAACACAGATACGCAGTATTTT; CDR3aa: CSASLSSANTDTQYF
v_gene: TRBV12-3/TRBV12-4; d_gene: TRBD2; abundance: -; len: 15; j_gene: TRBJ2-3; CDR3nt: TGTGCCAGCAGTTTGGGGACTAGTCCGACAGATACGCAGTATTTT; CDR3aa: CASSLGTSPTDTQYF
v_gene: TRBV6-5; d_gene: -; abundance: -; len: 14; j_gene: TRBJ2-3; CDR3nt: TGTGCCAGCAGTTATGGGGGGCGGACAGATACGCAGTATTTT; CDR3aa: CASSYGGRTDTQYF
v_gene: TRBV7-9; d_gene: -; abundance: few; len: 15; j_gene: TRBJ2-2; CDR3nt: TGTGCCAGCAGCTCAAGTTGGACAGAAGGCGGGGAGCTGTTTTTT; CDR3aa: CASSSSWTEGGELFF
v_gene: TRBV3-1; d_gene: -; abundance: -; len: 14; j_gene: TRBJ1-1; CDR3nt: TGTGCCAGCAGCCCCGGGACTAACTCCGCTGAAGCTTTCTTT; CDR3aa: CASSPGTNSAEAFF
v_gene: TRBV5-1; d_gene: -; abundance: -; len: 14; j_gene: TRBJ2-3; CDR3nt: TGCGCCAGCGGCGGGATTCCGGGAAAACATACGCAGTATTTT; CDR3aa: CASGGIPGKHTQYF
v_gene: TRBV29-1; d_gene: TRBD1; abundance: many; len: 13; j_gene: TRBJ2-7; CDR3nt: TGCAGCGTTCGCAGGGGGTTAACCTACGAGCAGTACTTC; CDR3aa: CSVRRGLTYEQYF
v_gene: TRBV11-2; d_gene: TRBD2; abundance: -; len: 17; j_gene: TRBJ2-7; CDR3nt: TGTGCCAGCAGCTTCGGCCCAGCTAGCGGGAGTCAGTACGAGCAGTACTTC; CDR3aa: CASSFGPASGSQYEQYF
v_gene: TRBV5-1; d_gene: -; abundance: few; len: 16; j_gene: TRBJ2-7; CDR3nt: TGCGCCAGCAGCTTGGTAGGTGGGGAGGAATCCTACGAGCAGTACTTC; CDR3aa: CASSLVGGEESYEQYF
v_gene: TRBV5-6; d_gene: TRBD2; abundance: -; len: 16; j_gene: TRBJ2-5; CDR3nt: TGTGCCAGCAGCTTGTTGAGCGGGAGTAGAATAGAGACCCAGTACTTC; CDR3aa: CASSLLSGSRIETQYF
v_gene: TRBV5-8; d_gene: TRBD1; abundance: few; len: 17; j_gene: TRBJ2-5; CDR3nt: TGTGCCAGCAGCTTGGCCGGGGGAACAGGGGGTCAAGAGACCCAGTACTTC; CDR3aa: CASSLAGGTGGQETQYF
v_gene: TRBV7-8; d_gene: -; abundance: few; len: 13; j_gene: TRBJ2-4; CDR3nt: TGTGCCAGCAGCTTAGGAATAGAGGACATTCAGTACTTC; CDR3aa: CASSLGIEDIQYF
v_gene: TRBV28; d_gene: TRBD2; abundance: many; len: 15; j_gene: TRBJ2-7; CDR3nt: TGTGCCAGCAGACTACCTAGCGGGAGGCAGAACGAGCAGTACTTC; CDR3aa: CASRLPSGRQNEQYF
v_gene: TRBV29-1; d_gene: TRBD1; abundance: -; len: 14; j_gene: TRBJ2-1; CDR3nt: TGCAGCGTGTCCTCAGGGGGCCATATCAATGAGCAGTTCTTC; CDR3aa: CSVSSGGHINEQFF
v_gene: TRBV5-1; d_gene: -; abundance: many; len: 15; j_gene: TRBJ2-5; CDR3nt: TGCGCCAGCAGCTTAGCCCCAACGTCTGAAGAGACCCAGTACTTC; CDR3aa: CASSLAPTSEETQYF
v_gene: TRBV2; d_gene: -; abundance: few; len: 14; j_gene: TRBJ2-1; CDR3nt: TGTGCCAGCCGCTACGAGGAGGGCCGGAATGAGCAGTTCTTC; CDR3aa: CASRYEEGRNEQFF
v_gene: TRBV7-2; d_gene: TRBD1; abundance: few; len: 15; j_gene: TRBJ1-2; CDR3nt: TGTGCCAGCAGCCTGACGGGACAGGGAGGGTATGGCTACACCTTC; CDR3aa: CASSLTGQGGYGYTF
v_gene: TRBV6-1; d_gene: -; abundance: few; len: 14; j_gene: TRBJ2-1; CDR3nt: TGTGCCAGCAGGCCCCTGAGCTCCTACAATGAGCAGTTCTTC; CDR3aa: CASRPLSSYNEQFF
v_gene: TRBV7-2; d_gene: TRBD2; abundance: -; len: 16; j_gene: TRBJ2-3; CDR3nt: TGTGCCAGCAGCTCGGGCCTAGCGGGGAACACAGATACGCAGTATTTT; CDR3aa: CASSSGLAGNTDTQYF
v_gene: TRBV5-6; d_gene: TRBD1; abundance: many; len: 14; j_gene: TRBJ1-1; CDR3nt: TGTGCCAGCAGCTTGAGCAGGGGGGCGACTGAAGCTTTCTTT; CDR3aa: CASSLSRGATEAFF